The rows below give T cell receptor beta chains drawn from one sample of a study of T cell responses to AZD1222 COVID-19 vaccine. Assay used: immunoSEQ multiplex PCR; TCRdb lists only in-frame clones, some missing. The repertoire holds 140,000 to 150,000 clones, with 93% as singletons. The sample was peripheral blood, taken on day 0 of AZD1222 vaccination. The receptors come from an adult in good health. The CDR3 runs from the conserved cysteine through the conserved F or W. Each record gives: clone size, V gene, J gene, D gene, CDR3 DNA, CDR3 protein. The D gene is left open where the match is weak. Clone sizes are given selectively: once, few, many, or a class where the clone is expanded.

size: -; V: TRBV7-2; J: TRBJ1-2; D: TRBD1; DNA: TGTGCCAGCAGGCTAATGACAGGGGCCGGGTATGGCTACACCTTC; CDR3: CASRLMTGAGYGYTF
size: -; V: TRBV6-1; J: TRBJ2-5; D: -; DNA: TGTGCCAGCAGTGAGGGGGCCCCCAGGACCCAGTACTTC; CDR3: CASSEGAPRTQYF
size: -; V: TRBV2; J: TRBJ2-7; D: -; DNA: TGTGCCAGTTCCAGGGGGACTTCCCCCTACGAGCAGTACTTC; CDR3: CASSRGTSPYEQYF
size: -; V: TRBV12-5; J: TRBJ2-7; D: TRBD2; DNA: TGTGCTAGTGGTTTGGTACTGGGCGGGGGTACCTACGAGCAGTACTTC; CDR3: CASGLVLGGGTYEQYF
size: -; V: TRBV19; J: TRBJ1-5; D: -; DNA: TGTGCCAGTAGTATAGTCCTGCAGGGTTCTAGCAATCAGCCCCAGCATTTT; CDR3: CASSIVLQGSSNQPQHF
size: -; V: TRBV21-1; J: TRBJ1-2; D: -; DNA: TGTGCCAGCAGCAAAGTAAAGGCTAACTATGGCTACACCTTC; CDR3: CASSKVKANYGYTF
size: -; V: TRBV6-2/TRBV6-3; J: TRBJ1-1; D: -; DNA: TGTGCCAGCAGTTCTACCACAGGGTATGAAGCTTTCTTT; CDR3: CASSSTTGYEAFF
size: -; V: TRBV9; J: TRBJ1-6; D: -; DNA: TGTGCCAGCAGCGGGTCAGGGGAAGTCAATTCACCCCTCCACTTT; CDR3: CASSGSGEVNSPLHF
size: -; V: TRBV2; J: TRBJ1-1; D: -; DNA: TGTGCCAGCAAATCCCAGCCGAACACTGAAGCTTTCTTT; CDR3: CASKSQPNTEAFF
size: -; V: TRBV3-1/TRBV3-2; J: TRBJ1-2; D: -; DNA: TGTGCCAGCAGCTGGGGGTCGGCGAAATACTATGGCTACACCTTC; CDR3: CASSWGSAKYYGYTF
size: -; V: TRBV2; J: TRBJ1-6; D: -; DNA: TGTGCCAGCGAAGGACAGAGAAATTCACCCCTCCACTTT; CDR3: CASEGQRNSPLHF
size: -; V: TRBV11-3; J: TRBJ2-7; D: TRBD1; DNA: TGTGCCAGCAGGTACCCGGGACAGGGAGGCGAGCAGTACTTC; CDR3: CASRYPGQGGEQYF
size: few; V: TRBV4-1; J: TRBJ2-3; D: TRBD2; DNA: TGCGCCAGCAGCCTGACCTTAGCGGGGTCCCTCACAGATACGCAGTATTTT; CDR3: CASSLTLAGSLTDTQYF
size: few; V: TRBV2; J: TRBJ2-4; D: -; DNA: TGTGCCAGCAGTCCTAGGGCAGAGAACATTCAGTACTTC; CDR3: CASSPRAENIQYF
size: -; V: TRBV19; J: TRBJ1-2; D: TRBD1; DNA: TGTGCCAGTAGTACCATGGACAGGGGGACCTATGGCTACACCTTC; CDR3: CASSTMDRGTYGYTF
size: -; V: TRBV2; J: TRBJ2-2; D: -; DNA: TGTGCCAGCAGTGAATGGGCCCGGGCCGGGGAGCTGTTTTTT; CDR3: CASSEWARAGELFF
size: -; V: TRBV7-9; J: TRBJ2-5; D: TRBD1; DNA: TGTGCCAGCAGCTTAGCCCTCCGGGACAGGGGCGGAGAGACCCAGTACTTC; CDR3: CASSLALRDRGGETQYF
size: -; V: TRBV18; J: TRBJ1-1; D: -; DNA: TGTGCCAGCTCACCAACAGGCAACGAAGCTTTCTTT; CDR3: CASSPTGNEAFF
size: -; V: TRBV15; J: TRBJ2-7; D: -; DNA: TGTGCCACCAGCATAACAGATTCCTACGAGCAGTACTTC; CDR3: CATSITDSYEQYF
size: -; V: TRBV7-6; J: TRBJ2-2; D: TRBD2; DNA: TGTGCCATACCGATCCTAGCGACGGGGGGCGGGGAGCTGTTTTTT; CDR3: CAIPILATGGGELFF
size: -; V: TRBV6-5; J: TRBJ1-2; D: -; DNA: TGTGCCAGCAGTTACTCTCCCTCGGACAGTTATGGCTACACCTTC; CDR3: CASSYSPSDSYGYTF
size: -; V: TRBV5-4; J: TRBJ2-1; D: TRBD2; DNA: TGTGCCAGCAGCTTGGAAGGCGGGAGTGACAATGAGCAGTTCTTC; CDR3: CASSLEGGSDNEQFF
size: -; V: TRBV2; J: TRBJ1-1; D: -; DNA: TGTGCCAGCAGTACAGGGATCACTGAAGCTTTCTTT; CDR3: CASSTGITEAFF
size: -; V: TRBV3-1/TRBV3-2; J: TRBJ2-7; D: -; DNA: TGTGCCAGCAGCCGCCGCCGTGTGCAGGGGTTCGACGAGCAGTACTTC; CDR3: CASSRRRVQGFDEQYF
size: -; V: TRBV6-4; J: TRBJ2-3; D: TRBD2; DNA: TGTGCCAGCAAGGCTAGCGGGACAGATACGCAGTATTTT; CDR3: CASKASGTDTQYF
size: -; V: TRBV6-1; J: TRBJ2-6; D: -; DNA: TGTGCCAGCAGTGACTTTCTTAGACCGACGGCAGCTGGGGCCAACGTCCTGACTTTC; CDR3: CASSDFLRPTAAGANVLTF
size: -; V: TRBV2; J: TRBJ1-2; D: -; DNA: TGTGCCAGCAGTCTCCAGGACCTCCCTAACTATGGCTACACCTTC; CDR3: CASSLQDLPNYGYTF
size: -; V: TRBV18; J: TRBJ2-5; D: -; DNA: TGTGCCAGCTCACCACTGGATGACGCGGAGACCCAGTACTTC; CDR3: CASSPLDDAETQYF
size: -; V: TRBV18; J: TRBJ2-3; D: TRBD1; DNA: TGTGCCAGCTCACGACAGGGATCTAGCACAGATACGCAGTATTTT; CDR3: CASSRQGSSTDTQYF
size: -; V: TRBV24-1; J: TRBJ2-3; D: TRBD1; DNA: TGTGCCACCAGTGATTCCCGTGAGGGGACAGGGGTAGCAGATACGCAGTATTTT; CDR3: CATSDSREGTGVADTQYF
size: -; V: TRBV4-1; J: TRBJ2-7; D: -; DNA: TGCGCCAGCAGCCAAGATGCACGGCCGGGAGTCACCTACGAGCAGTACTTC; CDR3: CASSQDARPGVTYEQYF
size: -; V: TRBV29-1; J: TRBJ1-1; D: -; DNA: TGCAGCGCATCGAAGGGCGATAACACTGAAGCTTTCTTT; CDR3: CSASKGDNTEAFF
size: -; V: TRBV7-3; J: TRBJ2-1; D: TRBD1; DNA: TGTGCCAGCAGCCACAGGGGGCCCGATGAGCAGTTCTTC; CDR3: CASSHRGPDEQFF
size: -; V: TRBV6-5; J: TRBJ1-5; D: -; DNA: TGTGCCAGCAGCCGCAATAATCAGCCCCAGCATTTT; CDR3: CASSRNNQPQHF
size: -; V: TRBV7-8; J: TRBJ1-2; D: TRBD1; DNA: TGTGCCAGCAGCTTATCACCGGGACAGGGAGGCTATGGCTACACCTTC; CDR3: CASSLSPGQGGYGYTF
size: -; V: TRBV11-3; J: TRBJ2-6; D: -; DNA: TGTGCCAGCAGCTTAGAGGGAGGTCGGCCCTCAGACTCTGGGGCCAACGTCCTGACTTTC; CDR3: CASSLEGGRPSDSGANVLTF
size: -; V: TRBV18; J: TRBJ1-5; D: -; DNA: TGTGCCAGCTCACCACGGGATCAGCCCCAGCATTTT; CDR3: CASSPRDQPQHF
size: -; V: TRBV19; J: TRBJ1-4; D: TRBD1; DNA: TGTGCCAGCGATGACAGGGAAATTCCTGGAAAACTGTTTTTT; CDR3: CASDDREIPGKLFF
size: -; V: TRBV3-1/TRBV3-2; J: TRBJ2-4; D: TRBD2; DNA: TGTGCCAGCAGTCGGACTAGCGGGGGGGCCGGCCGCCAAAACATTCAGTACTTC; CDR3: CASSRTSGGAGRQNIQYF
size: -; V: TRBV5-1; J: TRBJ1-1; D: TRBD1; DNA: TGCGCCAGCAGCCCCACCTCAGGGGGCACTGAAGCTTTCTTT; CDR3: CASSPTSGGTEAFF
size: -; V: TRBV7-6; J: TRBJ1-3; D: -; DNA: TGTGCCAGCAGCTTAGGAACTGGAAACACCATATATTTT; CDR3: CASSLGTGNTIYF
size: few; V: TRBV7-6; J: TRBJ2-1; D: -; DNA: TGTGCCAGCAGCTTAGTAATGGGGCCTTGGAATGAGCAGTTCTTC; CDR3: CASSLVMGPWNEQFF
size: -; V: TRBV5-1; J: TRBJ2-5; D: TRBD1; DNA: TGCGCCAGCAGCGGGGGGCTGACAGGGGTGGCCCAAGAGACCCAGTACTTC; CDR3: CASSGGLTGVAQETQYF
size: -; V: TRBV10-3; J: TRBJ2-7; D: -; DNA: TGTGCCATCAGGGAGGGGACGCAGACTTCCTACGAGCAGTACTTC; CDR3: CAIREGTQTSYEQYF
size: -; V: TRBV5-6; J: TRBJ1-2; D: -; DNA: TGTGCCACGACACCCTACCCAGGGGTGGATGGCTACACCTTC; CDR3: CATTPYPGVDGYTF
size: -; V: TRBV7-9; J: TRBJ2-5; D: -; DNA: TGTGCCAGCAGCTTACCAGGGAATCAGGAGACCCAGTACTTC; CDR3: CASSLPGNQETQYF
size: -; V: TRBV11-2; J: TRBJ1-3; D: -; DNA: TGTGCCAGCAGCTTAAATAGCCACTTCGGAAACACCATATATTTT; CDR3: CASSLNSHFGNTIYF
size: -; V: TRBV27; J: TRBJ2-6; D: -; DNA: TGTGCCAGCAGTTTTGGGTTCTCTGGGGCCAACGTCCTGACTTTC; CDR3: CASSFGFSGANVLTF
size: few; V: TRBV19; J: TRBJ1-5; D: -; DNA: TGTGCCAGTAGTAGACAGAACAATCAGCCCCAGCATTTT; CDR3: CASSRQNNQPQHF
size: few; V: TRBV7-8; J: TRBJ2-7; D: -; DNA: TGTGCCAGCAGCCCAATGGACACGGTCTACGAGCAGTACTTC; CDR3: CASSPMDTVYEQYF